This T cell receptor (beta chain) originates from a study of T cell responses to AZD1222 COVID-19 vaccine. The CDR3 is 15 amino acids. Germline V CDR1 and CDR2: MDHEN, SYDVKM. V was pared by 1 base and J by 5 bases, with 14 bases between. On this clone: The target antigen is unknown.

Generated by immunoSEQ multiplex PCR, the TCRdb table keeps only in-frame clones and is missing some. This table has about 140,000 clones, around 92% appearing once. Second doses that came at about 4 or about 12 weeks were put together. Findings and caveats of the study: Recipients of two AZD1222 doses showed rising Spike-specific TCR breadth and depth. Reports say nearly half of spike-specific TCRs go after unmutated variant regions. Repertoires were sampled only after the peak T cell response.

The sequencing here drew on peripheral blood, taken 28 days after the second AZD1222 dose. The J gene is TRBJ1-2, the V gene TRBV28; D call uncertain. The TCR comes from an adult who received the AZD1222 COVID-19 vaccine. DNA of the CDR3: TGTGCCAGCAGTTTATCGGAGGCCCGAACTTATGGCTACACCTTC. It translates to CASSLSEARTYGYTF.